This T cell receptor (beta chain) came from a study of vaccination effects on CD4 cells after COVID-19. ViraFEST used viral peptide pools to expand antigen-specific CD4+ T cells before sequencing. Following an approximately eleven-day culture, CD4+ T cells were purified. Either the BNT162b2 or mRNA-1273 vaccine was given to participants in two doses. At days 3 and 7, half of the medium was exchanged for IL-2 medium. Assay used: immunoSEQ multiplex PCR; TCRdb lists only in-frame clones, some missing. The repertoire consists of over 25,000 clones, with around four fifths occurring once and the leading ten covering more than 1.4%. V shed 0 bases and J shed 6 bases, with 12 bases lying between them. The CDR3 extends over 15 amino acids. Germline values: CDR1 GTSNPN, CDR2 SVGIG (reference sequence). Broader study findings: Healthy vaccinees' vaccine-induced clones included only 1 of 255 that recognized common cold coronaviruses. The study found marked clonal contraction of infection- and vaccine-induced clones late after vaccination.

Note on this clone: Antigen specificity is unknown.

Sequenced material: CD4+ T cells from PBMCs cultured with HCoV-NL63 spike peptides, taken after COVID-19 vaccination. The clonotype comes from a human donor who received a COVID-19 vaccine. Some clones in this sample may be carry-over from other donors' samples. The chain links TRBV30 to TRBJ1-6; weak D call: TRBD1 (6 bases). The CDR3 region has the DNA TGTGCCTGGAGTGTACCAGGGGTCACTAATTCACCCCTCCACTTT. It is translated as CAWSVPGVTNSPLHF. Variable domain in full (rest from reference TRBV30 and TRBJ1-6): SQTIHQWPATLVQPVGSPLSLECTVEGTSNPNLYWYRQAAGRGLQLLFYSVGIGQISSEVPQNLSASRPQDRQFILSSKKLLLSDSGFYLCAWSVPGVTNSPLHFGNGTRLTVT.